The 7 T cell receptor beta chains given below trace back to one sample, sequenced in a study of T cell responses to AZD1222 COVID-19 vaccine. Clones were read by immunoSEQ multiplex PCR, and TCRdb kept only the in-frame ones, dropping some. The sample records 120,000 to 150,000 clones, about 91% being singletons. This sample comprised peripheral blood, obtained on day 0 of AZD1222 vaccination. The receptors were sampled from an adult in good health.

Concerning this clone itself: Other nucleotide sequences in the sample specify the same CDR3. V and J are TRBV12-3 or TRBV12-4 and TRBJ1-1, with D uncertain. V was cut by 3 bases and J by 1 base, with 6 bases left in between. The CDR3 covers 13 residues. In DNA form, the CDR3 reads TGTGCCAGCAGTTTTGCTGAGAACACTGAAGCTTTCTTT. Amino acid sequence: CASSFAENTEAFF.

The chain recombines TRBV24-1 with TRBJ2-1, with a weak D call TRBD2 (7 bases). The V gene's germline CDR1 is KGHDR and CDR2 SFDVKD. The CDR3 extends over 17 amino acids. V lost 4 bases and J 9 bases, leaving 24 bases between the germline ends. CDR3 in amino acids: CATSDSRGTIKFGEQFF. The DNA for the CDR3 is TGTGCCACCAGTGACTCAAGGGGGACTATAAAATTCGGTGAGCAGTTCTTC.

The CDR3 sequence: CASSPGQGAAEQYF. CDR3 nucleotides: TGTGCCAGCAGCCCCGGGCAGGGGGCAGCCGAGCAGTACTTC. V usage is TRBV4-2 and J usage is TRBJ2-7; TRBD1 aligns across 8 bases. Germline loops: CDR1 LGHNA, CDR2 YNFKEQ. The CDR3 runs to 14 residues. Losses at the gene ends were 4 bases for V and 6 bases for J; bases not matched to a gene: 8.

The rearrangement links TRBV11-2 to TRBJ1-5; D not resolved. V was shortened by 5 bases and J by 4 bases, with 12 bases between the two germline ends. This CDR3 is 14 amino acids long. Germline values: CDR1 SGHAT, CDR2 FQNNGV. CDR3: CASSTDGANQPQHF. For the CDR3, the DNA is TGTGCCAGCAGCACGGACGGAGCAAATCAGCCCCAGCATTTT.

The CDR3 loop is CASSPTGKNAFF. The CDR3 DNA follows: TGCGCCAGCAGCCCGACAGGGAAGAACGCTTTCTTT. The genes are TRBV5-1 and TRBJ1-1; 7 bases agree with TRBD1. Germline V gene lookup returns CDR1 SGHRS and CDR2 YFSETQ. The CDR3 sequence is 12 residues long. The V gene end was trimmed by 4 bases and the J gene end by 11 bases; junction bases not matched to a gene: 8.

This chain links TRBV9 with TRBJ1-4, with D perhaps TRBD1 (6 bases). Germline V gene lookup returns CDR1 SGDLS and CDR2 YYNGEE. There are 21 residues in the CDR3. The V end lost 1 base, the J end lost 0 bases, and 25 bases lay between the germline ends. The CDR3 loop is CASSVPPSLGQRGSTNEKLFF. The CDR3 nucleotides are TGTGCCAGCAGCGTACCCCCCTCTTTGGGACAAAGAGGTTCAACTAATGAAAAACTGTTTTTT.

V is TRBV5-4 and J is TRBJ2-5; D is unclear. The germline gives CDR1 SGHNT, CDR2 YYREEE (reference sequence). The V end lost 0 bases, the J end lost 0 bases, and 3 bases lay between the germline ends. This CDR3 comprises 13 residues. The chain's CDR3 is CASSLVNQETQYF. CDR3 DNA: TGTGCCAGCAGCTTGGTGAACCAAGAGACCCAGTACTTC. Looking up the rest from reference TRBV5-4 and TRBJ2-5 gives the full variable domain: ETGVTQSPTHLIKTRGQQVTLRCSSQSGHNTVSWYQQALGQGPQFIFQYYREEENGRGNFPPRFSGLQFPNYSSELNVNALELDDSALYLCASSLVNQETQYFGPGTRLLVL.